This T cell receptor (beta chain) was documented in a study of T cells in Graves' hyperthyroidism and ophthalmopathy. Overall study findings and caveats: Appearing also in blood were most of the thyroid clonotypes expanded above 0.001.

RNA transcripts provided the source from which TCR beta CDR3 regions were amplified. The HTBI primer set drove a first-round RT-PCR of the TCR CDR3. TCRdb redid the calling of the multiplex PCR reads with MiXCR, one entry per CDR3 protein. The table includes roughly 290,000 distinct CDR3 sequences, roughly an eighth detected once. This clonotype was detected ten times or more. The antigen is undetermined. CDR3 length: 13 residues. V was shortened by 8 bases and J by 4 bases, with 14 bases between the two germline ends. The germline V gene has CDR1 MGHDK and CDR2 SYGVNS. Calling Graves' hyperthyroidism stable meant ophthalmopathy did not progress within 18 months.

The TCR was taken from a woman in her thirties or forties with Graves' hyperthyroidism. The chain combines TRBV25-1 with TRBJ1-2; D call uncertain. The sample taken for sequencing was blood. This chain's CDR3 is CASVGVNSYGYTF. The CDR3 DNA is TGTGCCAGCGTCGGTGTGAACTCCTATGGCTACACCTTC.